A selection of T cell receptor beta chains follows, all from one sample in a study of Ad26.COV2.S vaccination and SARS-CoV-2 variants. Assay: immunoSEQ multiplex PCR; the TCRdb copy retains only in-frame clones and omits some. The sample comprises about half a million clones, approximately 90% of which are singletons, and roughly 1.7% rests with the top ten. The source material was peripheral blood, sampled in a trial of Ad26.COV2.S vaccine versus placebo. These receptor sequences come from a person aged 18-60 years who received the Ad26.COV2.S COVID-19 vaccine or a placebo. Each CDR3 is given with its conserved first and last residue. A D gene is named only where the DNA matches it firmly. Not all rows give a size; the values are once, few, many and, for expanded clones, a class.

D: NA
V: TRBV5-1
J: TRBJ2-7
size: NA
DNA: TGCGCCAGCACCGCGGACGGCACCTACGAGCAGTACTTC
CDR3: CASTADGTYEQYF

D: TRBD2
V: TRBV5-1
J: TRBJ2-1
size: NA
DNA: TGCGCCAGCAGCTATAGACTAGCACCCTACAATGAGCAGTTCTTC
CDR3: CASSYRLAPYNEQFF

D: NA
V: TRBV15
J: TRBJ1-2
size: NA
DNA: TGTGCCACCAGTTTAGCGGGGGTGGCCTTACGGGGCTACACCTTC
CDR3: CATSLAGVALRGYTF

D: NA
V: TRBV4-1
J: TRBJ1-5
size: NA
DNA: TGCGCCAGCAGCCAAGACCTAGACTTCAGGGGTAGCCAGCCCCAGCATTTT
CDR3: CASSQDLDFRGSQPQHF

D: NA
V: TRBV30
J: TRBJ1-2
size: NA
DNA: TGTGCCACAAGGGGAGGAATCCATGGCTACACCTTC
CDR3: CATRGGIHGYTF

D: TRBD2
V: TRBV7-3
J: TRBJ2-7
size: NA
DNA: TGTGCCAGCAGCCTAGCGGGAGCTGCTGGCGAGCAGTACTTC
CDR3: CASSLAGAAGEQYF

D: NA
V: TRBV5-1
J: TRBJ1-1
size: NA
DNA: TGCGCCAGCAGCTTTTGGGGTAAAACTGAAGCTTTCTTT
CDR3: CASSFWGKTEAFF

D: NA
V: TRBV6-5
J: TRBJ2-5
size: NA
DNA: TGTGCCAGCAGTTACTCGAAGGCGGAGACCCAGTACTTC
CDR3: CASSYSKAETQYF

D: NA
V: TRBV9
J: TRBJ1-6
size: NA
DNA: TGTGCCAGCAGCGTAGACCCCGGGACAATCAATTCACCCCTCCACTTT
CDR3: CASSVDPGTINSPLHF

D: TRBD2
V: TRBV7-2
J: TRBJ2-7
size: NA
DNA: TGTGCCAGCAGCGGACTAGCGGGATTGGAAGAGCAGTACTTC
CDR3: CASSGLAGLEEQYF

D: TRBD2
V: TRBV10-3
J: TRBJ2-3
size: NA
DNA: TGTGCCATCAGTGCCCTAGCGGCACCCACAGATACGCAGTATTTT
CDR3: CAISALAAPTDTQYF

D: NA
V: TRBV7-2
J: TRBJ1-2
size: NA
DNA: TGTGCCAGCAGCTACACCCGGGGCTACACCTTC
CDR3: CASSYTRGYTF

D: NA
V: TRBV11-1
J: TRBJ2-1
size: NA
DNA: TGTGCCAGCAGCCTCAGTGTGGATGAGCAGTTCTTC
CDR3: CASSLSVDEQFF

D: NA
V: TRBV5-1
J: TRBJ2-7
size: NA
DNA: TGCGCCAGCAGCTGGTCGCGTGGGGGCTACGAGCAGTACTTC
CDR3: CASSWSRGGYEQYF

D: NA
V: TRBV12-3/TRBV12-4
J: TRBJ1-1
size: NA
DNA: TGTGCCACCCTGGGGCCGAACACTGAAGCTTTCTTT
CDR3: CATLGPNTEAFF

D: TRBD1
V: TRBV24-1
J: TRBJ2-3
size: NA
DNA: TGTGCCACCAGTGACTCGACAGGGGGCCCAGATACGCAGTATTTT
CDR3: CATSDSTGGPDTQYF

D: TRBD2
V: TRBV5-1
J: TRBJ2-3
size: NA
DNA: TGCGCCAGCAGCTCCTACTCTAGCGGGGGGATTAGCACAGATACGCAGTATTTT
CDR3: CASSSYSSGGISTDTQYF

D: NA
V: TRBV4-1
J: TRBJ2-5
size: NA
DNA: TGCGCCAGCAGCCAACAACCCAGGGGACCCCAAGAGACCCAGTACTTC
CDR3: CASSQQPRGPQETQYF

D: NA
V: TRBV29-1
J: TRBJ1-2
size: NA
DNA: TGCAGCGTTGAAGTGGATGGCTACACCTTC
CDR3: CSVEVDGYTF

D: NA
V: TRBV19
J: TRBJ1-1
size: many
DNA: TGTGCCAGTAGCCAGGACAGAGTGAACACTGAAGCTTTCTTT
CDR3: CASSQDRVNTEAFF

D: NA
V: TRBV15
J: TRBJ1-1
size: NA
DNA: TGTGCCACCAGCAGAGCCCCACGACATAACACTGAAGCTTTCTTT
CDR3: CATSRAPRHNTEAFF

D: NA
V: TRBV7-9
J: TRBJ1-2
size: NA
DNA: TGTGCCAGCAGCTTAGTTCTTGAGGGCGGCTACACCTTC
CDR3: CASSLVLEGGYTF

D: NA
V: TRBV30
J: TRBJ1-1
size: NA
DNA: TGTGCCTGGAGTGTTCAAGGCCCTCAAGGGGCTTTCTTT
CDR3: CAWSVQGPQGAFF

D: NA
V: TRBV7-9
J: TRBJ1-3
size: NA
DNA: TGTGCCAGCAGCTTAGACGGGTCCTCTGGAAACACCATATATTTT
CDR3: CASSLDGSSGNTIYF

D: NA
V: TRBV14
J: TRBJ1-1
size: NA
DNA: TGTGCCAGCAGCCAAGATATAGGCCGGGGGGCCATTGAAGCTTTCTTT
CDR3: CASSQDIGRGAIEAFF

D: NA
V: TRBV2
J: TRBJ2-1
size: NA
DNA: TGTGCCAGCAGTGAAGGACCCAGGGGCTCCTACAATGAGCAGTTCTTC
CDR3: CASSEGPRGSYNEQFF

D: NA
V: TRBV19
J: TRBJ1-2
size: NA
DNA: TGTGCCAGTAGTATGGTAGGGAATAACTATGGCTACACCTTC
CDR3: CASSMVGNNYGYTF

D: NA
V: TRBV28
J: TRBJ2-1
size: NA
DNA: TGTGCCAGCAATACTCCTCGGCTAGCCGATGAGCAGTTCTTC
CDR3: CASNTPRLADEQFF

D: TRBD1
V: TRBV19
J: TRBJ2-2
size: NA
DNA: TGTGCCAGCAGAGATGGCGGGACAGGGAACACCGGGGAGCTGTTTTTT
CDR3: CASRDGGTGNTGELFF

D: TRBD1
V: TRBV11-2
J: TRBJ1-1
size: once
DNA: TGTGCCAGCAGCTTGGGGACAGGGGATACTGAAGCTTTCTTT
CDR3: CASSLGTGDTEAFF

D: NA
V: TRBV7-2
J: TRBJ2-1
size: NA
DNA: TGTGCCAGCAGCTTAGTACCAGGGGTCAATGAGCAGTTCTTC
CDR3: CASSLVPGVNEQFF

D: TRBD1
V: TRBV18
J: TRBJ1-5
size: NA
DNA: TGTGCCAGCTCACCCGCCAGGGGGAACGGTCAGCCCCAGCATTTT
CDR3: CASSPARGNGQPQHF

D: NA
V: TRBV5-1
J: TRBJ2-7
size: once
DNA: TGCGCCAGCAGCTTAGGACAACCTGGCTCCTACGAGCAGTACTTC
CDR3: CASSLGQPGSYEQYF

D: NA
V: TRBV28
J: TRBJ2-7
size: NA
DNA: TGTGCCAGCAGTCTGAGCTGGTTAAGTGGGGACTACGAGCAGTACTTC
CDR3: CASSLSWLSGDYEQYF

D: NA
V: TRBV27
J: TRBJ2-3
size: NA
DNA: TGTGCCAGCAGTTTGGGGGTTTTGAGGACGCAGTATTTT
CDR3: CASSLGVLRTQYF

D: NA
V: TRBV5-8
J: TRBJ1-5
size: NA
DNA: TGTGCCAGCAGCTTGGAGCCTGACAATCAGCCCCAGCATTTT
CDR3: CASSLEPDNQPQHF

D: NA
V: TRBV6-1
J: TRBJ1-2
size: once
DNA: TGTGCCAGCAGTCCGAACCTCCGGGCTTCCGATGGCTACACCTTC
CDR3: CASSPNLRASDGYTF

D: NA
V: TRBV6-2/TRBV6-3
J: TRBJ2-3
size: NA
DNA: TGTGCCAGCAGTTACCCCGCGTCGGGCGGGTACACAGATACGCAGTATTTT
CDR3: CASSYPASGGYTDTQYF

D: NA
V: TRBV2
J: TRBJ1-2
size: once
DNA: TGTGCCAGCCGCGCAGGGGCGAGTCAGCGCTACACCTTC
CDR3: CASRAGASQRYTF

D: TRBD1
V: TRBV6-5
J: TRBJ1-2
size: NA
DNA: TGTGCCAGCAGTTTGGGACAGAGCTATGGCTACACCTTC
CDR3: CASSLGQSYGYTF

D: TRBD2
V: TRBV6-2/TRBV6-3
J: TRBJ2-5
size: NA
DNA: TGTGCCAGCAGCCCTCAGACTAGCGGGAGCCAAGAGACCCAGTACTTC
CDR3: CASSPQTSGSQETQYF

D: NA
V: TRBV19
J: TRBJ1-5
size: NA
DNA: TGTGCCAGTAGGCAGGGCTATCAGTCGCAGCCCCAGCATTTT
CDR3: CASRQGYQSQPQHF

D: TRBD1
V: TRBV3-1/TRBV3-2
J: TRBJ2-7
size: NA
DNA: TGTGCCAGCAGCCCCCGGGACAGGGGGACCTACGAGCAGTACTTC
CDR3: CASSPRDRGTYEQYF

D: TRBD1
V: TRBV7-9
J: TRBJ1-6
size: NA
DNA: TGTGCCAGCAGCCACCCTGGACAGGGGGTTGGCAATTCACCCCTCCACTTT
CDR3: CASSHPGQGVGNSPLHF

D: NA
V: TRBV5-6
J: TRBJ2-6
size: NA
DNA: TGTGCCAGCAGGTTCTCTGGGGCCAACGTCCTGACTTTC
CDR3: CASRFSGANVLTF

D: NA
V: TRBV7-2
J: TRBJ1-1
size: NA
DNA: TGTGCCAGCAGCTTCTGGGGTATGAACACTGAAGCTTTCTTT
CDR3: CASSFWGMNTEAFF